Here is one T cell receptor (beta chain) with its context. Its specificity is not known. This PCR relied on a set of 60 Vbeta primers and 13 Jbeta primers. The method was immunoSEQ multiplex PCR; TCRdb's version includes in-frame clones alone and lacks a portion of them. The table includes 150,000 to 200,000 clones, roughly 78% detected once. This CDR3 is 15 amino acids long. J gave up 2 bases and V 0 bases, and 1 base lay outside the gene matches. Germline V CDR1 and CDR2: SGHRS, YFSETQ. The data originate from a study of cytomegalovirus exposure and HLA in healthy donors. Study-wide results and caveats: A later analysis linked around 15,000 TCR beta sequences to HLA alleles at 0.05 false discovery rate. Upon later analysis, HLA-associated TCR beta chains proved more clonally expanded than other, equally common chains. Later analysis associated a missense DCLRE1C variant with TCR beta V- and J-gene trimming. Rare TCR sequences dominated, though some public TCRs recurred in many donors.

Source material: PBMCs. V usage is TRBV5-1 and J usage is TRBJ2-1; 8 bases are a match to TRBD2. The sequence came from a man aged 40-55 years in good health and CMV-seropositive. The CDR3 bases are TGCGCCAGCAGCTTGGTTAGCGGGACCTACAATGAGCAGTTCTTC. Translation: CASSLVSGTYNEQFF.